Listed below are T cell receptor beta chains from one sample, sequenced in a study of chemoradiotherapy in HPV16-positive cancers. Libraries were prepared by immunoSEQ multiplex PCR; TCRdb keeps only in-frame clonotypes and omits some of them. The sample yields about 5,900 clones, around 73% seen once. The material was obtained from a patient who underwent chemoradiotherapy. These receptors all come from a human donor with HPV-associated anogenital cancer. Each CDR3 is given with its conserved first and last residue. D genes are given only for firm matches. Only part of the rows carry a size: once, few, many, or a class if the clone is expanded.

d_call j_call v_call clone_size cdr3_nt cdr3_aa
TRBD1 TRBJ2-7 TRBV4-3 . TGCGCCAGCAGCCAAGCTGAGACAGGGGCCTACGAGCAGTACTTC CASSQAETGAYEQYF
. TRBJ1-2 TRBV10-3 . TGTGCCATCAGGGACAATATGAACTATGGCTACACCTTC CAIRDNMNYGYTF
TRBD1 TRBJ1-2 TRBV7-9 few TGTGCCAGCAGCTTAACAGGGGTTAACTATGGCTACACCTTC CASSLTGVNYGYTF
TRBD1 TRBJ2-3 TRBV29-1 . TGCAGCGTCTCGGACAGGGGGGGGCAGGATACGCAGTATTTT CSVSDRGGQDTQYF
TRBD1 TRBJ2-7 TRBV4-2 . TGTGCCAGCAGCCAAACCGGGACAGGGGCCTACGAGCAGTACTTC CASSQTGTGAYEQYF
TRBD2 TRBJ2-1 TRBV19 . TGTGCCAGTAGTATGTGGGGGGGAAACTACAATGAGCAGTTCTTC CASSMWGGNYNEQFF
. TRBJ2-5 TRBV9 . TGTGCCAGCAGCAGGGCGGAAGAGACCCAGTACTTC CASSRAEETQYF
TRBD2 TRBJ2-3 TRBV5-1 . TGCGCCAGCAGCTTCCTCCGGGGGGGCACAGATACGCAGTATTTT CASSFLRGGTDTQYF
TRBD2 TRBJ2-7 TRBV28 . TGTGCCAGCAGTTTGAGGGTTTTGGGAGGGCGCGAGCAGTACTTC CASSLRVLGGREQYF
TRBD2 TRBJ2-5 TRBV19 . TGTGCCAGTAGTAGGGGACTAGCGGGGGGATACCAAGAGACCCAGTACTTC CASSRGLAGGYQETQYF
. TRBJ1-2 TRBV7-9 . TGTGCCAGCAGCCCCCAAGGCCCTGAGGATGGCTACACCTTC CASSPQGPEDGYTF
. TRBJ1-3 TRBV4-3 once TGCGCCAGCAGCCAGGTCCGGGCCTCCCCATCTGGAAACACCATATATTTT CASSQVRASPSGNTIYF
. TRBJ2-3 TRBV9 . TGTGCCAGCAGCGTATTCTGGGCTAGCACAGATACGCAGTATTTT CASSVFWASTDTQYF
. TRBJ2-1 TRBV29-1 once TGCAGCGTCGTAGACAGGACAATGCGCCATGAGCAGTTCTTC CSVVDRTMRHEQFF
. TRBJ1-1 TRBV27 . TGTGCTAGCAGTTTAGACATTAACACTGAAGCTTTCTTT CASSLDINTEAFF
. TRBJ1-2 TRBV28 . TGTGCCTCCTCTTATAACTATGGCTACACCTTC CASSYNYGYTF
. TRBJ2-5 TRBV11-3 . TGTGCCAGCAGCTTTGCAGGGCGACAAGAGACCCAGTACTTC CASSFAGRQETQYF
. TRBJ2-3 TRBV2 . TGTGCCAGCAGCCAGGTCTCTAGCACAGATACGCAGTATTTT CASSQVSSTDTQYF
. TRBJ1-2 TRBV4-3 . TGCGCCAGCAGCCAACCACAGGGTTCTAACTATGGCTACACCTTC CASSQPQGSNYGYTF
. TRBJ1-2 TRBV5-1 few TGCGCCAGCAGCTTGGCCCACAGCAACTATGGCTACACCTTC CASSLAHSNYGYTF
. TRBJ1-1 TRBV29-1 . TGCAGCGTTGGGAGACCCGCCGAAGCTTTCTTT CSVGRPAEAFF
TRBD1 TRBJ1-3 TRBV27 . TGTGCCAGCAGTGCTCCAGACAGGGCGGGTGGAAACACCATATATTTT CASSAPDRAGGNTIYF
. TRBJ1-5 TRBV19 . TGTGCCAGTAGTATAGGTTTATTTGGCAATCAGCCCCAGCATTTT CASSIGLFGNQPQHF
. TRBJ1-4 TRBV5-1 few TGCGCCAGCAGCTTGGCGGGCAGCCTTGGGGAAAAACTGTTTTTT CASSLAGSLGEKLFF
. TRBJ1-1 TRBV13 once TGTGCCAGCAGCTTACCGGCCCGTGCCTGGGTAGCTTTCTTT CASSLPARAWVAFF
. TRBJ1-1 TRBV6-6 once TGTGCCAGCAGCTCCGGACGTGGGACTGAAGCTTTCTTT CASSSGRGTEAFF
. TRBJ2-3 TRBV19 . TGTGCCAGTAGTATACAGGGTAGCACAGATACGCAGTATTTT CASSIQGSTDTQYF
. TRBJ1-1 TRBV15 . TGTGCCACCAGCGGTATAGAGCAAGAAGCTTTCTTT CATSGIEQEAFF
. TRBJ2-7 TRBV18 . TGTGCCAGCTCCCTGGTCCTCGGCGAGCAGTACTTC CASSLVLGEQYF
TRBD1 TRBJ2-7 TRBV19 few TGTGCCAGTAGTCACAGGGGCGGCGAGCAGTACTTC CASSHRGGEQYF
. TRBJ1-3 TRBV18 . TGTGCCAGCACCGAGACTCCTACTTCTGGAAACACCATATATTTT CASTETPTSGNTIYF
. TRBJ2-3 TRBV9 once TGTGCCAGCAGCCTCCTGAGGGGGTCCCTTCCAGATACGCAGTATTTT CASSLLRGSLPDTQYF
. TRBJ1-2 TRBV2 . TGTGCCAGTGGGTTTTTAGGGGCGAGCTATGGCTACACCTTC CASGFLGASYGYTF
. TRBJ1-1 TRBV6-5 . TGTGCCAGCAGTTACTCGAGTCCGGGAGGCACTGAAGCTTTCTTT CASSYSSPGGTEAFF
. TRBJ1-2 TRBV7-3 . TGTGCCAGCAGCGAAAGCCCGGGACGGGGAAACTATGGCTACACCTTC CASSESPGRGNYGYTF
. TRBJ2-2 TRBV14 . TGTGCCAGCAGCCAAGTTTCGGGTTACACCGGGGAGCTGTTTTTT CASSQVSGYTGELFF
. TRBJ1-1 TRBV28 once TGTGCCAGCAGCAAACCGCCAGGGGCCGTTGAAGCTTTCTTT CASSKPPGAVEAFF
. TRBJ2-7 TRBV15 once TGTGCCACCAGCAGAGATGGGAGGGGGGCCCGCCGCGAGCAGTACTTC CATSRDGRGARREQYF
. TRBJ1-3 TRBV2 once TGTGCCAGCAAGTTTCACGGCGGAAACACCATATATTTT CASKFHGGNTIYF
. TRBJ1-1 TRBV7-9 . TGTGCCAGCAGCGGGACGGTAGTCACTGAAGCTTTCTTT CASSGTVVTEAFF
. TRBJ2-3 TRBV7-8 . TGTGCCAGCAGCTTCTCGAGCCCTACAGATACGCAGTATTTT CASSFSSPTDTQYF
. TRBJ2-4 TRBV10-2 . TGCGCCAGCAGCGAAATCGAGAACATTCAGTACTTC CASSEIENIQYF
TRBD1 TRBJ1-2 TRBV19 . TGTGCCAGTAGTATCGACAGGGCCCATGGAAACTATGGCTACACCTTC CASSIDRAHGNYGYTF
. TRBJ2-7 TRBV28 . TGTGCCAGCAGCTTCCCGGGTCCGACCTACGAGCAGTACTTC CASSFPGPTYEQYF
TRBD1 TRBJ1-2 TRBV12-5 . TGTGCTAGTGCCCCGGACAGGGGAGGCTATGGCTACACCTTC CASAPDRGGYGYTF
. TRBJ1-1 TRBV5-6 . TGTGCCAGCAGCCTGGGTGGGGGCGCGTACACTGAAGCTTTCTTT CASSLGGGAYTEAFF
. TRBJ1-1 TRBV7-2 . TGTGCCAGCAGCTTAGCGGTCACAGGGAAGGAAGCTTTCTTT CASSLAVTGKEAFF
TRBD2 TRBJ2-1 TRBV9 . TGTGCCAGCAGCGTAGGGGGGACTAGCGGGGTGAGTGAGCAGTTCTTC CASSVGGTSGVSEQFF
. TRBJ1-2 TRBV6-1 . TGTGCCAGCCTTCCCAGACTGATACTTAACTATGGCTACACCTTC CASLPRLILNYGYTF
. TRBJ1-2 TRBV6-5 . TGTGCCAGCAGTTACTCGATGGGGCAGGGGAGCTATGGCTACACCTTC CASSYSMGQGSYGYTF
. TRBJ2-3 TRBV29-1 . TGCAGCGTTGAAGGGGGGAAGAGAGCAGATACGCAGTATTTT CSVEGGKRADTQYF
. TRBJ2-1 TRBV5-1 few TGCGCCAGCAGGACGGGGGGCGTTATCTACAATGAGCAGTTCTTC CASRTGGVIYNEQFF
TRBD1 TRBJ2-3 TRBV7-3 . TGTGCCAGCAGCTTACAGGGGGCAAGCACAGATACGCAGTATTTT CASSLQGASTDTQYF
. TRBJ1-2 TRBV12-5 . TGTGCTAGTGCGTTTGGAAACTATGGCTACACCTTC CASAFGNYGYTF
TRBD1 TRBJ2-3 TRBV28 . TGTGCCAGCAGGGTACAGGGGGATAGCACAGATACGCAGTATTTT CASRVQGDSTDTQYF